Following are 18 T cell receptor beta chains from one sample sequenced in a study of T cells in Graves' hyperthyroidism and ophthalmopathy. Amplification of TCR beta CDR3 regions used RNA as the template. TCR CDR3 underwent first-round RT-PCR with the HTBI primer set. Via MiXCR, TCRdb re-called the multiplex PCR reads, giving one row per CDR3 protein. The table includes 650,000 to 800,000 distinct CDR3 sequences, approximately 42% detected once. The sequencing input was peripheral blood or thyroid tissue (not recorded which). These TCRs come from an adult man with Graves' disease, either hyperthyroidism or ophthalmopathy (not recorded which).

This clonotype was counted at least ten times. The chain combines TRBV10-1 with TRBJ1-1, with D uncertain. The CDR3 totals 13 residues. Germline assignment: CDR1 WNHNN and CDR2 SYGVQD (reference sequence). Trimming shortened V by 4 bases and J by 0 bases, and 6 bases separated the two germline ends. CDR3 amino acids: CASSGRMNTEAFF. The CDR3 bases are TGCGCCAGCAGTGGACGGATGAACACTGAAGCTTTCTTT.

This clonotype was found many times. The CDR3: CATSDPAQGTYEQYF. The CDR3 region has the DNA TGTGCCACCAGTGACCCAGCACAGGGGACCTACGAGCAGTACTTC. The rearrangement uses TRBV24-1 and TRBJ2-7, with 7 bases lining up with TRBD1. The germline V gene encodes CDR1 KGHDR and CDR2 SFDVKD. CDR3 length equals 15 residues. The V gene end was trimmed by 4 bases and the J gene end by 2 bases; junction bases not matched to a gene: 7.

The chain has TRBV12-3 or TRBV12-4 and TRBJ1-1, with D unclear. Trimming pared 8 bases from V and 2 bases from J, leaving 12 bases between. The CDR3 has 13 amino acids. CDR3 amino acids: CASREQPNTEAFF. The CDR3 region has the DNA TGTGCCAGCCGAGAACAGCCTAACACTGAAGCTTTCTTT.

This chain uses TRBV25-1 with TRBJ1-4; tentative D call: TRBD1 (6 bases). CDR1 and CDR2 (germline): MGHDK, SYGVNS. The V end lost 8 bases, the J end lost 7 bases, and 20 bases lay between the germline ends. CDR3 size: 15 residues. The CDR3 sequence is CASVGQRGRSEKLFF. The CDR3, as DNA: TGTGCCAGCGTCGGACAACGGGGGCGGAGTGAAAAACTGTTTTTT.

About this clonotype: Just one base apart from a much larger clone, this may be a read error. This rearrangement joins TRBV2 to TRBJ1-3; 9 nucleotides match TRBD1. CDR1 is SNHLY and CDR2 is FYNNEI in the germline V gene. CDR3 size: 16 residues. Unmatched junction bases numbered 6, after V lost 4 bases and J lost 2 bases. The CDR3 DNA reads as TGTGCCAGCAGTGCGGACAGGGGACCAGCTGGAAACACCATATATTTT. Translated, it gives CASSADRGPAGNTIYF.

This clonotype has ten or more counts. The chain joins TRBV20-1 to TRBJ2-7, with 9 bases lining up with TRBD1. The CDR3 is made up of 11 amino acids. J gave up 5 bases and V 6 bases, and 2 bases lay outside the gene matches. The germline V gene has CDR1 DFQATT and CDR2 SNEGSKA (reference sequence). For the CDR3, the DNA is TGCAGTGCCAGGACAGGGGACGAGCAGTACTTC. Amino acids: CSARTGDEQYF.

Many counts were recorded for this clonotype. In DNA, the CDR3 is TGTGCCATCAGTGATCAGGCAACTAATGAAAAACTGTTTTTT. It is translated as CAISDQATNEKLFF. The chain carries TRBV10-3 and TRBJ1-4; no reliable D call. V was clipped by 3 bases and J by 0 bases, with 5 bases between them. This CDR3 is built from 14 residues. In germline, CDR1 is ENHRY, CDR2 SYGVKD.

With respect to this clonotype: Being one base from a much bigger clone, this may be a read error. The chain couples TRBV9 to TRBJ1-2; D remains ambiguous. CDR3 length: 15 amino acids. V gave up 3 bases and J gave up 6 bases, with 18 bases separating them. Germline values: CDR1 SGDLS, CDR2 YYNGEE. CDR3 protein: CASSAEAADPDGYTF. The CDR3, as DNA: TGTGCCAGCAGCGCAGAGGCAGCGGATCCCGATGGCTACACCTTC.

This chain links TRBV10-3 with TRBJ1-3; TRBD1 aligns across 11 bases. Germline trimming cut 0 bases from V and 4 bases from J; bases unmatched to any gene: 11. CDR1 and CDR2 (germline): ENHRY, SYGVKD. CDR3 length: 19 residues. The CDR3 coding sequence is TGTGCCATCAGTGAGTCCCGGGACAGGGGGTTGTCTCGCGGAAACACCATATATTTT. This encodes CAISESRDRGLSRGNTIYF.

This clonotype was observed many times. The chain carries TRBV20-1 and TRBJ2-7; weak D call: TRBD1 (5 bases). V lost 0 bases, J lost 5 bases, and 8 bases lay in between. The CDR3 is made up of 12 amino acids. CDR1 is DFQATT, CDR2 SNEGSKA, per germline (reference sequence). The CDR3 DNA follows: TGCAGTGCTAGAGACAGGGCCCACGAGCAGTACTTC. Protein: CSARDRAHEQYF.

This clonotype was recorded once. The J gene is TRBJ1-3, the V gene TRBV29-1, with D possibly TRBD1 on 5 matching bases. Germline-derived CDR1 and CDR2 are SQVTM and ANQGSEA. The CDR3 consists of 12 residues. Trimming removed 5 bases at V and 7 bases at J, with 12 bases between. The CDR3 nucleotides read TGCAGCGTTACAGGTTTTATGAACACCATATATTTT. This sequence encodes CSVTGFMNTIYF.

This CDR3 is CATSGPGLASEQYF. For the CDR3, the DNA is TGTGCCACCAGTGGACCGGGACTAGCCAGCGAGCAGTACTTC. J is TRBJ2-7 and V is TRBV24-1; 9 nucleotides agree with TRBD2. This CDR3 is built from 14 residues. CDR1 and CDR2 from the germline V gene are KGHDR and SFDVKD. Trimming took 5 bases from V and 6 from J; bases not matched to a gene: 7.

The chain links TRBV29-1 to TRBJ1-2; D ambiguous. V gave up 4 bases and J gave up 8 bases, with 32 bases separating them. This CDR3 comprises 18 residues. Per germline, CDR1 SQVTM and CDR2 ANQGSEA. CDR3 DNA: TGCAGCGTTGCCGTTGCCAGTAGCTCTCTGACTAACTTCTGGGGCTACACCTTC. Translating gives CSVAVASSSLTNFWGYTF.

This clonotype is a singleton in its sample. V gene TRBV30 combines with J gene TRBJ1-1; possible D gene TRBD1, 5 bases. The V gene's germline CDR1 is GTSNPN and CDR2 SVGIG (reference sequence). The CDR3 is made up of 13 amino acids. Trimming removed 6 bases from V and 1 base from J, with 12 bases in between. Written as DNA, the CDR3 is TGTGCCTGCACGAGGGGAACGAACACTGAAGCTTTCTTT. Translating gives CACTRGTNTEAFF.

This clonotype was counted at least ten times. The chain carries TRBV2 and TRBJ2-2; no clear D. CDR1 is SNHLY and CDR2 is FYNNEI in the germline V gene. This CDR3 contains 13 residues. V gave up 4 bases and J gave up 6 bases, with 9 bases separating them. The CDR3 bases are TGTGCCAGCAGTGTGGGTAGGGCCGGGGAGCTGTTTTTT. Translated: CASSVGRAGELFF.

The chain carries TRBV2 and TRBJ1-1, with unresolved D. Germline loops: CDR1 SNHLY, CDR2 FYNNEI. This CDR3 spans 14 amino acids. V was cut by 2 bases and J by 0 bases, with 7 bases left in between. CDR3 bases: TGTGCCAGCAGTGAACTGGGATTGAACACTGAAGCTTTCTTT. Amino acid sequence: CASSELGLNTEAFF.

CDR3 region: CASSLRQGGDLSNSPLHF. The CDR3 nucleotides are TGTGCCAGCAGCCTTAGACAGGGAGGGGATTTATCTAATTCACCCCTCCACTTT. The J gene is TRBJ1-6, the V gene TRBV7-2, with 7 bases lining up with TRBD1. CDR1 and CDR2 (germline): SGHTA, FQGNSA. Germline trimming cut 5 bases from V and 6 bases from J; bases unmatched to any gene: 16. The CDR3 covers 18 residues.

The chain carries TRBV7-6 and TRBJ1-4; D not resolved. Looked up from germline, CDR1 is SGHVS and CDR2 is FNYEAQ. The CDR3 covers 15 residues. The germline V and J ends were trimmed by 2 bases and 4 bases, with 11 bases remaining between them. The CDR3 protein is CASSLTGNNNEKLFF. CDR3 DNA: TGTGCCAGCAGCTTAACCGGGAATAATAATGAAAAACTGTTTTTT.